Sequencing of this T cell receptor beta chain was carried out in a study of blood T cell repertoires in COVID-19. Study in general: In each case, the material was cDNA or gDNA derived from T cells, B-cell-depleted T cells, or PBMCs.

Sequencing used immunoSEQ multiplex PCR; TCRdb keeps in-frame clones, though not all of them. Seen here are some 86,000 clones, 70% to 90% observed once, and the top ten hold around 15%. The receptor was derived from a woman aged 70-85 years with acute or convalescent COVID-19. Material: peripheral blood.

The CDR3 protein is CAISPRSPETQYF. CDR3 DNA sequence: TGTGCCATCAGTCCTAGGAGTCCAGAGACCCAGTACTTC. The chain employs TRBV10-3 and TRBJ2-5; D not resolved. V shed 5 bases and J shed 4 bases, with 11 bases lying between them. The CDR3 extends over 13 amino acids. Germline CDR1 is ENHRY and CDR2 is SYGVKD.